At least ten counts were recorded for the clone carrying this TCR beta chain. No antigen is known for it. This sample was taken from a study of neurological immune-mediated disorders. Overall study results and limits: Among expanded clones, no CDR3 amino acid sequences were shared across subjects, a pattern suggesting private repertoires in all groups.

Germline lookup yields CDR1 MNHNY and CDR2 SVGAGI (reference sequence). This CDR3 is built from 16 residues. V lost 0 bases to trimming and J lost 2 bases, with 12 bases between them. With 10-nucleotide random UMIs included, cDNA was synthesized by 5'RACE. From the 5' RACE reads, TCRdb called clonotypes with MiXCR, one entry per CDR3 protein. This sample has about 70,000 distinct CDR3 sequences, with roughly 4.4% found just once. The sequence came from a woman in her seventies with multiple sclerosis. Specimen: PBMCs. The V gene is TRBV6-6, the J gene TRBJ2-3; D might be TRBD1 (5 bases). This CDR3 is CASSYSRQPPTDTQYF. CDR3 bases: TGTGCCAGCAGTTACTCACGACAGCCCCCCACAGATACGCAGTATTTT.